The clone carrying this T cell receptor beta chain has ten or more counts. No antigen is known for it. These data belong to a study of human T cells and chemical hapten exposure. Study-level background: An area of 2 cm by roughly 2 cm on upper inner arm skin received 2% DPC for sensitization. Mostly female, the patients presented with alopecia areata, totalis or universalis.

Study results and caveats: The donor cohort had alopecia, so its immune response may not match that of healthy people.

Each CDR3 protein gets one entry after TCRdb re-called the RACE reads with MiXCR. This sample carries about 84,000 distinct CDR3 sequences, about 9.4% of them seen once, and the ten largest clones take around 5%. Stated time point: patch test 2, 6 weeks after DPC sensitization. Treatment in this sample: therapeutic diphenylcyclopropenone sensitization with weekly scalp DPC. Here the sequenced sample was whole blood, taken in connection with sensitization to the hapten diphenylcyclopropenone (DPC). The clonotype comes from a woman in her forties or fifties with alopecia areata. Some clones in this sample may be carry-over from other donors' samples.

CDR3 nucleotide sequence: TGCAGTGCTAGAAAAGGGGAGGGAAGGGGTCAGCCCCAGCATTTT. Protein product: CSARKGEGRGQPQHF. The chain employs TRBV20-1 and TRBJ1-5; a weak D match, TRBD1 (5 bases). Germline V gene sequence: CDR1 DFQATT, CDR2 SNEGSKA (reference sequence). V lost 2 bases to trimming and J lost 6 bases, with 17 bases between them. The CDR3 consists of 15 residues.